This TCR beta chain was identified during a study of cytomegalovirus exposure and HLA in healthy donors (dated by TCRdb to 2017 to 2019). At the level of the whole study: According to an earlier analysis of around 600 of the donors, some 170 million T cells yielded some 120 million unique TCR beta sequences and 276 Gb of sequence data. Rather than drawing on any new phenotypic data, the later analysis identified candidate immune exposures from TCR beta sequences and the way those sequences occurred across donors. Typing coverage varied by locus: roughly 629-630 donors for A, B, C, DRB1 and DQB1; more than 500 for DQA1; more than 600 for DPA1; under 490 for DPB1. Four to six DR-DQ haplotypes were handled as single units for association and clustering because linkage in the cohort was strong. The genetic ancestry cluster associated with self-reported Caucasian donors included roughly 84% of the roughly 390 genotyped donors. Along with the approximately 670-subject first cohort, a separate validation cohort of around 120 different subjects was used. Using immunosequencing, the study profiled T cell repertoires from around 680 subjects and related those repertoires to cytomegalovirus serostatus. Every repertoire in the discovery cohort had been generated on one and the same sequencing platform. An early release that covered about 600 HLA-typed donors contained 250 to 350 gigabases of sequencing data and around 80 million unique TCR sequences. In a later genetic analysis, genome-wide SNP genotypes for about three fifths of the roughly 670 donors were used, and that subset was treated as a discovery cohort. Donor age, sex, ethnicity and CMV serostatus were compiled alongside the repertoire data. An earlier analysis of 500 to 650 of the donors applied high-throughput TCR beta sequencing to assess whether each TCR beta V gene segment acted as functional or pseudogenic. The study aimed to test whether signatures of past pathogen exposure could be identified by cataloging public T cell receptors. Both class I and class II loci were covered by HLA typing, at four-digit resolution. Among around 400 genotyped donors of the cohort, an average of roughly 230,000 unique TCR beta nucleotide sequences was sequenced per donor, of which about 20% were non-productive. High-throughput TCR immunosequencing, statistical association of individual TCRs with disease status, and machine learning were combined to predict cytomegalovirus infection status. A later analysis re-analyzed previously published TCR beta repertoires from 650 to 800 donors and added high-resolution HLA genotyping to study TCR occurrence patterns. Study-wide conclusions, independent of this receptor: Specific HLA alleles were associated with more than 15,000 TCR beta sequences at a false discovery rate of 0.05 in a later analysis. The earlier analysis of a few hundred of the donors excluded 15 to 20 rarely observed V segments, including chromosome 9 orphons, because counts were too low. Correlated functional status among segregating V segments might be attributable to linkage disequilibrium, but an unknown experimental factor could not be ruled out. Several of the top co-occurrence clusters appeared to be linked to parvovirus B19, influenza, CMV and Epstein-Barr virus, according to a later analysis. In a later genetic analysis, a missense DCLRE1C variant was associated with V-gene and J-gene trimming of TCR beta chains, and the association was replicated in an independent cohort. In a later analysis, the rate of TCR association differed among HLA loci, with DRB1 alleles having the most associated TCRs and HLA-C alleles having the fewest. In a later genetic analysis, fewer N-insertions in productive TCRs were reported among donors in an Asian-associated ancestry cluster than the roughly 700-donor mean. Sequencing depth was assumed to be roughly uniform across donors in the presence/absence analyses, though that assumption may not hold. The study gave a list of around 170 TCR beta chains associated with cytomegalovirus. A cluster of highly shared sequence variants was judged likely to be a technical artifact of the sequencing pipeline. The classifier was reported to diagnose cytomegalovirus status with high specificity and sensitivity in both the original cohort and the validation cohort. The cohort was sequenced for TCR beta chains only, and without alpha or paired-chain data the features that could be detected were limited. Assigning TCR associations to individual alleles was difficult when HLA alleles, especially DR and DQ, strongly co-occurred. In a later analysis, most CMV-associated TCR beta chains were found to appear HLA-restricted, with HLA associations seemingly driven largely by CMV exposure. A further reported finding was that TCR beta sequences accurately predicted the HLA-A and HLA-B alleles for most subjects in the first cohort. For the cohort, immune exposure information was limited to CMV serostatus. In vitro tests confirmed that three of the cytomegalovirus-associated TCR beta chains recognize cytomegalovirus antigens. While some public TCRs were present in many individuals, most TCR sequences turned up only very rarely across donors. Broadly in line with IMGT annotations, most TCR beta V segments showed up in productive rearrangements about 90% or about 30% of the time in an earlier analysis of several hundred of the donors. Compared with equally common non-associated chains, HLA-associated TCR beta chains in a later analysis were more clonally expanded and had lower generation probabilities. Because some donors lacked HLA typing at each locus, the association tests relied only on the typed subset. The authors suggested that the approach could potentially be generalized to other disease states and immunological phenotypes.

Libraries were built with the immunoSEQ multiplex PCR assay. The multiplex PCR relied on a mix of 60 forward primers for TCR Vbeta segments and 13 reverse primers for TCR Jbeta segments. The CDR3 region of rearranged TCR beta genes was amplified from genomic DNA with a multiplex PCR assay. On the Illumina HiSeq System, the amplified TCR beta libraries were sequenced as 87-base-pair reads. As for the original processing: A later analysis counted tens of millions of unique TCR beta chains across the 666 repertoires, and 9 million to 14 million of these chains were shared by at least two donors. Raw reads were error-corrected and collapsed into unique sequences with a nearest-neighbor algorithm that merged closely related sequences to remove PCR and sequencing errors. To assign V, D and J gene segments, CDR3 sequences were aligned to IMGT reference sequences. Each retained sequence needed at least a six-nucleotide match to both a V gene segment and a J gene segment. Rearrangements were classified as productive when the CDR3 lacked stop codons and remained in frame with V and J, and all other rearrangements were classified as non-productive. CDR3 was defined according to IMGT convention as the region running from the second conserved V-encoded cysteine to the conserved J-encoded phenylalanine. The earlier analysis of some 600 of the donors excluded sequences that lacked an unambiguous match to a single V gene segment. An earlier analysis of 587 of the donors called V segments functional above 56.7% productive rearrangements and segregating when the between-donor standard deviation exceeded 5%. A statistical classification framework was built for diagnosing cytomegalovirus status from the catalog of TCR beta chain sequences. A later analysis assigned V and J genes by comparing TCR nucleotide sequences with IMGT/GENE-DB human TR gene sequences. A later analysis assigned CDR3 sequences and most-parsimonious VDJ recombination scenarios with the TCRdist pipeline. In a later analysis, every TCR beta chain was defined by the combination of its CDR3 amino acid sequence and its V-gene family, and reads without a unique V-gene family were dropped. In a later analysis, 550 to 650 highly shared, low-generation-probability nucleotide sequences were removed to address suspected cross-contamination and a sequencing artifact. In a later analysis, a clonal expansion index for each public chain was calculated from normalized within-repertoire ranks of inferred template counts. A later analysis computed generation probabilities with a VDJ recombination model fitted to out-of-frame rearrangements, and checked the results against IGoR. A later analysis scored TCR-TCR, TCR-HLA and TCR-CMV co-occurrence with hypergeometric tests, applying a repertoire-size bias correction to TCR pairs. In a later analysis, false discovery rates were estimated by permuting HLA or CMV assignments 20 times. In a later analysis, co-occurring TCRs were grouped with DBSCAN, and TCRdist sequence similarity was added when clustering was performed within HLA-allele-positive subsets. Repertoires with fewer than 30,000 or more than 120,000 public chains, plus five repertoires with anomalous nucleotide sharing, were excluded from co-occurrence clustering. Sourced from immuneACCESS, this table was stored by TCRdb with only in-frame sequences that have V and J called. A share of the clones is absent; for the studies checked, an unresolved V gene accounts for under half, and the remainder has no known explanation. V, J and clone size reflect that table, while D and trimming were determined from the DNA. Here the sample has 150,000 to 200,000 clones; approximately 70% occur a single time. The ten largest clones add up to approximately 1.8% of the sample.

This clone appeared a few times. Its antigen specificity is not known. No base qualities exist here, and no much larger clone lies one base off it. In total, just over 650 healthy bone marrow donors made up the cohort. At the time of sampling, all cohort members were nominally healthy, though unrecorded immune exposures were likely present. The donor was CMV seronegative and was included in the group of around 320 seronegative cohort members. A peripheral blood sample was provided by each donor, and peripheral blood mononuclear cells were used for TCR beta sequencing. Genomic DNA was extracted from the blood cell samples with the Qiagen DNeasy Blood Extraction Kit. The source of this sequence is a woman aged 25 to 39 in good health and CMV-seronegative. Sequencing used PBMCs.

The DNA reads as follows: TGTGCCAGTTGCAGGGACAGAAACTATGGCTACACCTTC. Its protein product is CASCRDRNYGYTF. The rearrangement combines TRBV19 with TRBJ1-2; 7 bases in the middle match TRBD1. For CDR1 and CDR2, the germline V gene (reference sequence) lists LNHDA and SQIVND. Ends trimmed: V by 8 bases, J by 2 bases; bases unmatched to a gene: 5. From cysteine to phenylalanine, the CDR3 is 13 amino acids long. Of all the DNA, just the CDR3 is kept, 39 bases in frame from base 1.